The 32 T cell receptor beta chains in this list originate from one sample, sequenced in a study of T cells after yellow fever vaccination. TCRdb fed the 5' RACE reads into MiXCR, producing one record per CDR3 protein. The table lists approximately 550,000 distinct CDR3 sequences, roughly 19% of them singletons. Sample: PBMCs, taken 15 days after the yellow fever booster vaccination. The receptor source for this set is a man aged 25-40 years who received the YFV17D yellow fever vaccine.

This clonotype was counted only a few times. The chain combines TRBV18 with TRBJ2-5; D is unresolved. This CDR3 is 12 amino acids long. Per the germline V gene, CDR1 is KGHSH and CDR2 is LQKENI. The ends were cut back, 0 bases at V and 13 bases at J, with 12 bases in the middle. The DNA for the CDR3 is TGTGCCAGCTCACCACCGGCCGGAAATCTGTACTTC. Its protein is CASSPPAGNLYF.

The chain employs TRBV6-6 and TRBJ2-1; the D is unclear. This CDR3 has 13 residues. In germline, CDR1 is MNHNY, CDR2 SVGAGI (reference sequence). V was trimmed by 8 bases and J by 2 bases, leaving 10 bases between them. CDR3 protein: CASLIGAYNEQFF. The DNA for the CDR3 is TGTGCCAGCCTTATAGGAGCCTACAATGAGCAGTTCTTC.

The CDR3 coding sequence is TGTGCCAGCAGCTCGGATAGCGGGAGAACAGATACGCAGTATTTT. It specifies CASSSDSGRTDTQYF. The rearrangement links TRBV7-2 to TRBJ2-3; 9 nucleotides agree with TRBD2. The CDR3 loop spans 15 amino acids. V lost 4 bases to trimming and J lost 3 bases; unmatched junction nucleotides: 5. CDR1 and CDR2 from the germline V gene are SGHTA and FQGNSA.

This clonotype turned up a few times. The chain combines TRBV5-1 with TRBJ2-7, with D maybe TRBD1 (6 bases). V was clipped by 2 bases and J by 5 bases, with 11 bases between them. There are 13 residues in the CDR3. Germline CDR1 is SGHRS and CDR2 is YFSETQ. CDR3 sequence reads: CASSFPQGDEQYF. Here the CDR3 DNA reads TGCGCCAGCAGCTTCCCACAGGGCGACGAGCAGTACTTC.

This clonotype was picked up a small number of times. This rearrangement joins TRBV5-1 to TRBJ2-3; D gene uncertain. The germline V gene has CDR1 SGHRS and CDR2 YFSETQ. Trimming removed 0 bases at V and 8 bases at J, with 10 bases between. The CDR3 is 13 residues long. The DNA for the CDR3 is TGCGCCAGCAGCTTGGAAGCGAAGAGTACGCAGTATTTT. This sequence encodes CASSLEAKSTQYF.

This clonotype was seen a few times. This chain uses TRBV7-8 with TRBJ2-7; 7 nucleotides line up with TRBD1. This CDR3 region has 15 residues. Trimming cost V 6 bases and J 1 base; bases outside gene matches: 9. Per germline, CDR1 SGHVS and CDR2 FQNEAQ. This CDR3 is CASRQSRDSSYEQYF. For the CDR3, the DNA is TGTGCCAGCAGGCAATCCCGGGACAGTTCCTACGAGCAGTACTTC.

The chain recombines TRBV7-6 with TRBJ2-5; no clear D gene. The ends were cut back, 7 bases at V and 4 bases at J, with 16 bases in the middle. The CDR3 runs to 14 residues. CDR1 is SGHVS and CDR2 is FNYEAQ in the germline V gene. The CDR3, as DNA: TGTGCCAGCAACCTGAGAGACCCAGGAGAGACCCAGTACTTC. Translating gives CASNLRDPGETQYF.

The chain couples TRBV20-1 to TRBJ2-7, with 13 bases identical to TRBD2. Trimming took 0 bases from V and 10 from J; bases not matched to a gene: 18. The CDR3 runs to 18 residues. CDR1 DFQATT and CDR2 SNEGSKA come from the germline V gene (reference sequence). The CDR3 loop reads CSARDRGLPPGLAGSQYF. In DNA, the CDR3 is TGCAGTGCTAGAGATCGGGGTTTACCCCCGGGACTAGCGGGAAGCCAGTACTTC.

In this sample, this clonotype turned up a few times. The chain carries TRBV7-9 and TRBJ2-1; 7 bases line up with TRBD1. The germline gives CDR1 SEHNR, CDR2 FQNEAQ (reference sequence). The CDR3 covers 16 residues. With 4 bases clipped from V and 0 bases from J, the junction kept 6 bases outside the gene matches. CDR3 protein: CASSSWDSSSYNEQFF. The CDR3 DNA reads TGTGCCAGCAGCTCATGGGACAGTAGCTCCTACAATGAGCAGTTCTTC.

This chain joins TRBV4-1 and TRBJ2-2; 8 bases align to TRBD2. V shed 0 bases, J shed 3 bases, and the junction held 6 bases outside the gene matches. The CDR3 is 17 amino acids. Germline V gives CDR1 MGHRA, CDR2 YSYEKL. CDR3 sequence reads: CASSQEVREEYTGELFF. For the CDR3, the DNA is TGCGCCAGCAGCCAAGAAGTGCGGGAGGAATACACCGGGGAGCTGTTTTTT.

This sequence joins TRBV5-1 and TRBJ2-1; TRBD2 is a possible D gene (7 bases). This CDR3 comprises 18 residues. Germline V gene sequence: CDR1 SGHRS, CDR2 YFSETQ. V was shortened by 3 bases and J by 0 bases, with 19 bases between the two germline ends. CDR3 amino acids: CASSSGLGGRSSYNEQFF. CDR3 DNA: TGCGCCAGCAGCTCAGGACTAGGGGGTCGGAGCTCCTACAATGAGCAGTTCTTC.

This clonotype was counted a few times. The rearrangement joins TRBV25-1 to TRBJ2-7; D is possibly TRBD1 or TRBD2 (5 bases each). V lost 5 bases, J lost 1 base, and 15 bases lay in between. The CDR3 consists of 15 residues. Germline lookup yields CDR1 MGHDK and CDR2 SYGVNS. CDR3 residues: CASSPSGSGSYEQYF. The CDR3 DNA follows: TGTGCCAGCAGTCCCTCAGGGAGCGGATCCTACGAGCAGTACTTC.

Points on this clonotype: The limits of the CDR3 on the DNA are not certain, so only TCRdb's listed CDR3 is given. The chain uses TRBV21-1 and TRBJ2-2; the table's D gene call, TRBD2, was not cross checked with the DNA. TRBV21-1 is shown as a pseudogene. The CDR3 numbers 17 amino acids, ends counted. CDR3: CASPAVAGGTNTGELFF.

This rearrangement joins TRBV20-1 to TRBJ2-7; 11 nucleotides agree with TRBD1. J lost 6 bases, V lost 8 bases, and 9 bases had no gene match. Germline lookup yields CDR1 DFQATT and CDR2 SNEGSKA (reference sequence). This CDR3 is 13 amino acids long. For the CDR3, the DNA is TGCAGTTACGCCGGGACAGGGGGAAGCGAGCAGTACTTC. Translating it yields CSYAGTGGSEQYF.

This chain links TRBV7-2 with TRBJ2-5; TRBD1 is a possible D gene (6 bases). The CDR3 covers 13 residues. From germline, CDR1 is SGHTA and CDR2 FQGNSA. Trimming stripped 5 bases from V and 3 bases from J, with 10 bases between. DNA of the CDR3: TGTGCCAGCAGCAGAAGGACAGAAGAGACCCAGTACTTC. Translated, it gives CASSRRTEETQYF.

The V call is TRBV20-1, the J call TRBJ2-7, with D possibly called TRBD1 or TRBD2 (5 bases each). V lost 0 bases, J lost 2 bases, and 14 bases lay in between. The length of the CDR3 is 15 residues. Germline CDR1 is DFQATT and CDR2 is SNEGSKA (reference sequence). CDR3 residues: CSARDYQGRTYEQYF. The CDR3 DNA follows: TGCAGTGCTAGAGATTATCAGGGACGGACCTACGAGCAGTACTTC.

The table lists this clonotype with a few counts. The gene calls are TRBV7-3 and TRBJ2-1, with a weak D call TRBD2 (5 bases). This CDR3 comprises 15 residues. The V end was cut by 6 bases, the J end by 7 bases, with 19 bases between. Germline CDR1 is SGHTA and CDR2 is FQGTGA. The CDR3 DNA reads as TGTGCCAGCAGAGAAGCCCTAGCCGGGTGGAATGAGCAGTTCTTC. Its translation is CASREALAGWNEQFF.

The CDR3, as DNA: TGTGCCTGGAGGATGGACACTGAAGCTTTCTTT. Its translation is CAWRMDTEAFF. This rearrangement joins TRBV30 to TRBJ1-1; D ambiguous. Germline loops: CDR1 GTSNPN, CDR2 SVGIG (reference sequence). CDR3 length equals 11 residues. Trimming pared 3 bases from V and 3 bases from J, leaving 5 bases between.

This clonotype was seen more than once but under ten times. The genes are TRBV5-1 and TRBJ2-3, with 9 bases that match TRBD2. V gave up 0 bases and J gave up 4 bases; unmatched junction bases: 3. In germline, CDR1 is SGHRS, CDR2 YFSETQ. The CDR3 covers 15 residues. This CDR3 is CASSLVAGVADTQYF. The CDR3 DNA follows: TGCGCCAGCAGCTTGGTAGCGGGAGTCGCAGATACGCAGTATTTT.

Many counts were recorded for this clonotype. The rearrangement joins TRBV6-5 to TRBJ2-1; 7 bases fit TRBD2. The CDR3 covers 14 residues. V dropped 0 bases and J dropped 8; count of bases not matched to a gene: 4. Germline CDR1 and CDR2: MNHEY and SVGAGI. The CDR3 region has the DNA TGTGCCAGCAGTTACTCCTGGGGGAGGGATGAGCAGTTCTTC. Translation: CASSYSWGRDEQFF.

The J gene is TRBJ2-1, the V gene TRBV20-1; no clear D gene. The CDR3 is 11 residues long. Germline assignment: CDR1 DFQATT and CDR2 SNEGSKA (reference sequence). V lost 7 bases and J lost 7, with 11 bases in between. CDR3 residues: CSVPWLNEQFF. DNA for the CDR3: TGCAGTGTCCCTTGGTTAAATGAGCAGTTCTTC.

This clonotype was seen more than once but under ten times. The J gene is TRBJ2-7, the V gene TRBV7-2, with D possibly TRBD2 on 5 matching bases. The CDR3 loop spans 13 amino acids. The V gene lost 8 bases and the J gene lost 3 bases, with 14 bases spanning the gap. From germline, CDR1 is SGHTA and CDR2 FQGNSA. The CDR3 DNA reads as TGTGCCAGCGCCTACGGGGTCGGCTACGAGCAGTACTTC. Protein product: CASAYGVGYEQYF.

This clonotype appeared a few times. CDR3 bases: TGCAGCGTTGATGGTAGCGGCAAAGCCACAGATACGCAGTATTTT. Translating it yields CSVDGSGKATDTQYF. The rearrangement joins TRBV29-1 to TRBJ2-3, with D possibly matching TRBD2 (6 bases). V was cut by 3 bases and J by 2 bases, with 15 bases left in between. CDR1 is SQVTM and CDR2 is ANQGSEA in the germline V gene. The CDR3 runs to 15 residues.

Only a few counts were recorded for this clonotype. The chain links TRBV29-1 to TRBJ2-3; TRBD2 aligns across 8 bases. This CDR3 comprises 13 residues. CDR1 and CDR2 from the germline V gene are SQVTM and ANQGSEA. J was trimmed by 5 bases and V by 4 bases; bases with no gene match: 5. The CDR3 protein is CSVGGGRIDTQYF. The DNA of the CDR3 is TGCAGCGTTGGTGGCGGGAGGATAGATACGCAGTATTTT.

The rearrangement uses TRBV6-5 and TRBJ1-5; D not certain. The germline V and J ends were trimmed by 2 bases and 5 bases, with 16 bases remaining between them. Germline lookup yields CDR1 MNHEY and CDR2 SVGAGI. The CDR3 contains 16 residues. DNA for the CDR3: TGTGCCAGCAGTTACGGGGTAGGAGATGCGCATCAGCCCCAGCATTTT. This codes for CASSYGVGDAHQPQHF.

This clonotype was recorded a few times. This sequence joins TRBV20-1 and TRBJ2-3; D remains ambiguous. The germline V and J ends were trimmed by 6 bases and 4 bases, with 23 bases remaining between them. The CDR3 covers 16 residues. The germline V gene has CDR1 DFQATT and CDR2 SNEGSKA (reference sequence). This CDR3 is CSATRFGPQIPDTQYF. The DNA for the CDR3 is TGCAGTGCCACCCGATTCGGACCTCAGATCCCAGATACGCAGTATTTT.

Only a few counts were recorded for this clonotype. CDR3 coding DNA: TGTGCCAGCAGTTTCTCGACAGGCCCAGCCTACGAGCAGTACTTC. Its translation is CASSFSTGPAYEQYF. This rearrangement joins TRBV27 to TRBJ2-7; tentatively, D is TRBD1 (6 bases). This CDR3 comprises 15 residues. V lost 3 bases, J lost 2 bases, and 14 bases lay in between. Germline CDR1 and CDR2: MNHEY and SMNVEV (reference sequence).

This clonotype was detected a few times. The chain uses TRBV7-2 and TRBJ2-1; 11 nucleotides align to TRBD2. CDR1 SGHTA and CDR2 FQGNSA come from the germline V gene. J was trimmed by 7 bases and V by 5 bases; bases with no gene match: 7. CDR3 length: 15 amino acids. CDR3 nucleotides: TGTGCCAGCAGCCCGACTAGCGGGATATGGAATGAGCAGTTCTTC. Its translation is CASSPTSGIWNEQFF.

The chain combines TRBV9 with TRBJ2-1; TRBD2 matches at 7 bases. V lost 4 bases, J lost 0 bases, and 7 bases stayed unmatched. The CDR3 contains 16 residues. The germline CDR1 and CDR2 sequences are SGDLS and YYNGEE. The CDR3 DNA sequence: TGTGCCAGCAGCCCTGAGGGCGGGAGCTCCTACAATGAGCAGTTCTTC. As protein: CASSPEGGSSYNEQFF. The whole variable domain, remainder taken from reference TRBV9 and TRBJ2-1, is DSGVTQTPKHLITATGQRVTLRCSPRSGDLSVYWYQQSLDQGLQFLIQYYNGEERAKGNILERFSAQQFPDLHSELNLSSLELGDSALYFCASSPEGGSSYNEQFFGPGTRLTVL.

A few counts support this clonotype. This chain links TRBV28 with TRBJ2-7; possibly TRBD1 for D (6 bases). V was clipped by 6 bases and J by 7 bases, with 10 bases between them. This CDR3 has 11 residues. CDR1 and CDR2 (germline): MDHEN, SYDVKM. The CDR3 here is CASRGGWEQYF. The CDR3 DNA reads as TGTGCCAGCAGAGGGGGTTGGGAGCAGTACTTC.

Only a few counts were recorded for this clonotype. The gene calls are TRBV7-8 and TRBJ2-3; D is unresolved. V lost 1 base, J lost 7 bases, and 12 bases lay in between. The CDR3 extends over 14 amino acids. Germline CDR1 reads SGHVS; CDR2 reads FQNEAQ. In DNA, the CDR3 is TGTGCCAGCAGCTTAGAGATACGGAAGAATACGCAGTATTTT. As protein: CASSLEIRKNTQYF.

This chain's CDR3 is CASSQGSHEQYF. The CDR3 DNA reads as TGTGCCAGCTCGCAGGGATCCCACGAGCAGTACTTC. The chain is built from TRBV6-6 and TRBJ2-7; possible D gene TRBD1, 5 bases. The germline V gene has CDR1 MNHNY and CDR2 SVGAGI (reference sequence). The V and J ends lost 8 bases and 5 bases respectively, with 13 bases between them. CDR3 length: 12 residues.